Listed below are T cell receptor beta chains from one sample, sequenced in a study of blood T cell repertoires in COVID-19. Libraries were prepared by immunoSEQ multiplex PCR; TCRdb keeps only in-frame clonotypes and omits some of them. The sample contains around 24,000 clones, less than 90% of which appear only once. Material for sequencing was peripheral blood. The source is a man in his 70s with COVID-19, enrolled during active disease. CDR3s include the opening cysteine and the closing phenylalanine or tryptophan. Each record gives: CDR3 DNA, CDR3 protein, clone size, D gene, J gene, V gene. The D gene is left open where the match is weak. Clone size is shown for a subset of rows, as once, few, many or a class of expanded clone.

TGCAGCTTGATATGGGGGGTCTACTATGGCTACACCTTC,CSLIWGVYYGYTF,medium-sized,-,TRBJ1-2,TRBV29-1
TGCGCCAGCAGCCAAGCCCTTCAACAGGGACAAGAGACCCAGTACTTC,CASSQALQQGQETQYF,-,-,TRBJ2-5,TRBV4-1
TGTGCCAGCTCGGGACACGTCATTCAGCCCCAGCATTTT,CASSGHVIQPQHF,-,-,TRBJ1-5,TRBV6-6
TGTGCCAGCAGCCTCAGGATTGGAACGGAGAACACTGAAGCTTTCTTT,CASSLRIGTENTEAFF,-,-,TRBJ1-1,TRBV7-9
TGTGCCAGCAGCGTAGACCCCTCAGGGGCCGGGGAGCTGTTTTTT,CASSVDPSGAGELFF,-,-,TRBJ2-2,TRBV9
TGTGCCAGCAGGTACTACCTGGGGCCGAACACTGAAGCTTTCTTT,CASRYYLGPNTEAFF,-,-,TRBJ1-1,TRBV5-4
TGTGCCAGCACCCCAGGGGAGAACACTGAAGCTTTCTTT,CASTPGENTEAFF,few,-,TRBJ1-1,TRBV6-6
TGTGCCAGCAGCCAAGGACAGGGGTACGAGCAGTACTTC,CASSQGQGYEQYF,-,TRBD1,TRBJ2-7,TRBV16
TGTGCCAGCAGCCGCGCCGGGACTAGCGGGGGGCAGGCAGATACGCAGTATTTT,CASSRAGTSGGQADTQYF,-,TRBD2,TRBJ2-3,TRBV5-4
TGTGCTAGTGGTTTGGCAGCCGGGACTAGCGGACACACCGGGGAGCTGTTTTTT,CASGLAAGTSGHTGELFF,-,TRBD2,TRBJ2-2,TRBV12-5
TGTGCCGGCCAGCGGGTAGCGGGGACTTCCAACAATGAGCAGTTCTTC,CAGQRVAGTSNNEQFF,-,TRBD2,TRBJ2-1,TRBV2
TGTGCCAGCAGTTTAAGAGTCGGCTACGAGCAGTACTTC,CASSLRVGYEQYF,once,-,TRBJ2-7,TRBV27
TGTGCCTGGAGTGAGGGCGGGGTCACAGATACGCAGTATTTT,CAWSEGGVTDTQYF,-,-,TRBJ2-3,TRBV30
TGTGCCAGCAGCTTTAACAATCAGCCCCAGCATTTT,CASSFNNQPQHF,-,-,TRBJ1-5,TRBV7-9
TGTGCCAGCAGCCCGAGTTGGAGCGGGAGGGCCAATGAGCAGTTCTTC,CASSPSWSGRANEQFF,-,TRBD2,TRBJ2-1,TRBV27
TGTGCCAGCAGCCCAGCCGAGACAGGGAACACCTACGAGCAGTACTTC,CASSPAETGNTYEQYF,-,TRBD1,TRBJ2-7,TRBV7-9
TGTGCCAGCAGTTACAGAACTAGCGGGAACAATGAGCAGTTCTTC,CASSYRTSGNNEQFF,-,TRBD2,TRBJ2-1,TRBV6-5
TGTGCCAGCAGCTTGGCAGGGTTTGGCCAAGAGACCCAGTACTTC,CASSLAGFGQETQYF,-,-,TRBJ2-5,TRBV5-6
TGCGCCAGCAGTAACGGGATACCGGGGAACACTGAAGCTTTCTTT,CASSNGIPGNTEAFF,-,-,TRBJ1-1,TRBV5-1
TGTGCCAGCAGTTTAACCCTAGCGTACTCCTACGAGCAGTACTTC,CASSLTLAYSYEQYF,-,-,TRBJ2-7,TRBV27
TGTGCCAGCAGCCGAGTAAGGGAGGACAGGGCAAAGCGTGGCTACACCTTC,CASSRVREDRAKRGYTF,-,TRBD1,TRBJ1-2,TRBV11-2
TGCGCCAGCAGCCAAGATCGAGGATTCACAGATACGCAGTATTTT,CASSQDRGFTDTQYF,-,-,TRBJ2-3,TRBV4-1
TGCAGCGTCCACGGGGGTTCGAATAGCATTCAGTACTTC,CSVHGGSNSIQYF,once,-,TRBJ2-4,TRBV29-1